The next 23 T cell receptor beta chains were all read from a single sample in a study of vaccination effects on CD4 cells after COVID-19. Within the ViraFEST assay, antigen-specific CD4+ T cells underwent expansion with viral peptide pools prior to sequencing. Investigators separated out CD4+ T cells once approximately 11 days of culture had passed. Previously uninfected by SARS-CoV-2, the vaccine recipients also showed negative nucleocapsid antibodies. TCRdb's table, derived via immunoSEQ multiplex PCR, lists solely in-frame clones and lacks some. The table has tens of thousands of clones, roughly 80% seen once; the top ten hold over 3.5%. For these TCRs, the target antigens are not known. The input for sequencing was CD4+ T cells from PBMCs cultured with HCoV-OC43 spike peptides, taken before COVID-19 vaccination. Subset given: HCoV-OC43 spike overlapping peptide pool stimulation. The receptors were gathered from a human donor who received a COVID-19 vaccine.

The genes are TRBV7-8 and TRBJ2-7; no firm D call. The germline V and J ends were trimmed by 3 bases and 3 bases, with 12 bases remaining between them. This CDR3 is built from 14 residues. Germline-derived CDR1 and CDR2 are SGHVS and FQNEAQ. This chain's CDR3 is CASSFSPVGYEQYV. CDR3 DNA sequence: TGTGCCAGCAGCTTTTCACCGGTGGGCTACGAGCAGTACGTC.

The rearrangement joins TRBV7-3 to TRBJ2-3, with a possible D match to TRBD1 (5 bases). Trimming cost V 0 bases and J 7 bases, with 14 bases left between them. This CDR3 spans 15 amino acids. Germline V CDR1 and CDR2: SGHTA, FQGTGA. This chain's CDR3 is CASSLTGQGGNTQYF. DNA of the CDR3: TGTGCCAGCAGCTTAACGGGGCAGGGTGGAAATACGCAGTATTTT.

This chain links TRBV10-2 with TRBJ2-7, with D tentatively TRBD1 or TRBD2 (5 bases each). The length of the CDR3 is 13 residues. Germline-derived CDR1 and CDR2 are WSHSY and SAAADI. Trimming stripped 5 bases from V and 0 bases from J, with 8 bases between. This CDR3 is CASSKGTSYEQYV. CDR3 bases: TGCGCCAGCAGTAAGGGGACCTCCTACGAGCAGTACGTC.

As concerns this clone: A read error may produce the germline difference seen at one junction end. This chain links TRBV11-2 with TRBJ2-2; TRBD1 is a possible D gene (6 bases). In germline, CDR1 is SGHAT, CDR2 FQNNGV. CDR3 length: 14 amino acids. The CDR3 is CASTLQGYPGELFF. The CDR3 DNA reads as TGTGCCAGCACCTTACAGGGATATCCCGGGGAGCTGTTTTTT. Variable domain in full (rest from reference TRBV11-2 and TRBJ2-2): EAGVAQSPRYKIIEKRQSVAFWCNPISGHATLYWYQQILGQGPKLLIQFQNNGVVDDSQLPKDRFSAERLKGVDSTLKIQPAKLEDSAVYLCASTLQGYPGELFFGEGSRLTVL.

This chain links TRBV3-1 (or the pseudogene TRBV3-2) with TRBJ1-4, with a weak D call TRBD1 (6 bases). The CDR3 totals 13 residues. The V end was cut by 5 bases, the J end by 6 bases, with 10 bases between. Germline-derived CDR1 and CDR2 are LGHDT and YNNKEL (reference sequence). Here the CDR3 reads CASSRGVDEKLFF. CDR3 sequence (DNA): TGTGCCAGCAGCAGGGGGGTTGATGAAAAACTGTTTTTT.

The chain joins TRBV5-1 to TRBJ1-1; D perhaps matches TRBD1 (6 bases). V lost 0 bases to trimming and J lost 4 bases, with 10 bases between them. Germline CDR1 is SGHRS and CDR2 is YFSETQ. The CDR3 length is 14 residues. CDR3 amino acids: CASSLGTGSTEAFF. Written as DNA, the CDR3 is TGCGCCAGCAGCTTGGGCACAGGGAGCACTGAAGCTTTCTTT.

The CDR3 loop is CASSSTLGAGSPLHF. In DNA form, the CDR3 reads TGTGCCAGCAGCTCTACCTTGGGGGCGGGTTCACCCCTCCACTTT. This chain connects TRBV6-5 to TRBJ1-6; a weak D match, TRBD1 (6 bases). Looked up from germline, CDR1 is MNHEY and CDR2 is SVGAGI. The CDR3 spans 15 residues. V gave up 6 bases and J gave up 9 bases, with 18 bases separating them.

The V and J genes are TRBV7-9 and TRBJ1-4; D call uncertain. CDR1 and CDR2 (germline): SEHNR, FQNEAQ (reference sequence). V was pared by 0 bases and J by 5 bases, with 10 bases between. The CDR3 contains 15 residues. The CDR3 DNA reads as TGTGCCAGCAGCTTAGCAATAAGGGAAAATGAAAAACTGTTTTTT. It translates to CASSLAIRENEKLFF.

The V and J genes are TRBV5-1 and TRBJ2-2, with 16 bases that match TRBD2. Germline V gene lookup returns CDR1 SGHRS and CDR2 YFSETQ. The CDR3 totals 19 residues. V trimming: 4 bases; J trimming: 5 bases; junction bases outside the gene matches: 11. The CDR3 DNA is TGCGCCAGCAGCACACCCGGGACTAGCGGGGGGGCCAGAACCGGGGAGCTGTTTTTT. Protein: CASSTPGTSGGARTGELFF.

CDR3 region: CASSWDRVDNQPQHF. The CDR3, as DNA: TGTGCCAGCAGTTGGGACAGGGTGGATAACCAGCCCCAGCATTTT. The chain combines TRBV2 with TRBJ1-5; 9 bases map to TRBD1. CDR3 length equals 15 residues. Looked up from germline, CDR1 is SNHLY and CDR2 is FYNNEI. The junction had 9 bases not matched to a gene; V was cut back by 5 bases and J by 7 bases.

This chain joins TRBV4-1 and TRBJ1-6; weak D call: TRBD1 (6 bases). Germline V gene sequence: CDR1 MGHRA, CDR2 YSYEKL. The CDR3 totals 17 residues. V lost 0 bases, J lost 6 bases, and 15 bases lay in between. CDR3 loop: CASSQEGAGASNSPLHF. The CDR3 nucleotides read TGCGCCAGCAGCCAAGAAGGAGCAGGGGCTAGTAATTCACCCCTCCACTTT.

This chain joins TRBV7-2 and TRBJ2-3, with 10 bases fitting TRBD1. CDR1 is SGHTA and CDR2 is FQGNSA in the germline V gene. The V segment lost 4 bases and the J segment 0 bases; nucleotides outside the gene matches: 4. The CDR3 covers 16 residues. CDR3 sequence: CASSSTGGQSTDTQYF. CDR3 sequence (DNA): TGTGCCAGCAGCTCGACAGGGGGCCAGAGCACAGATACGCAGTATTTT.

The CDR3 region has the DNA TGTGCCAGCAGCCGGGGACCGATGTACGAGCAGTACGTC. Translating gives CASSRGPMYEQYV. V gene TRBV5-8 combines with J gene TRBJ2-7; possibly TRBD1 or TRBD2 for D (5 bases each). The ends were cut back, 4 bases at V and 4 bases at J, with 12 bases in the middle. Germline loops: CDR1 SGHTS, CDR2 YDEGEE. CDR3 length: 13 amino acids.

The chain joins TRBV7-2 to TRBJ1-4; D not resolved. Germline CDR1 SGHTA, CDR2 FQGNSA. CDR3 length: 11 residues. V lost 5 bases to trimming and J lost 8 bases, with 6 bases between them. CDR3 sequence reads: CASSTREKLFF. The CDR3 DNA is TGTGCCAGCAGCACAAGGGAAAAACTGTTTTTT.

This clone has a handful of counts. The chain employs TRBV19 and TRBJ1-5; D possibly corresponds to TRBD1 (5 bases). The CDR3 is 15 residues long. The germline CDR1 and CDR2 sequences are LNHDA and SQIVND (reference sequence). V lost 8 bases, J lost 6 bases, and 20 bases lay in between. This CDR3 is CASSWAGTGSQPQHF. The CDR3 region has the DNA TGTGCCAGTTCCTGGGCAGGGACGGGAAGTCAGCCCCAGCATTTT.

The chain recombines TRBV19 with TRBJ1-2, with D uncertain. The V and J ends lost 9 bases and 0 bases respectively, with 14 bases between them. Germline V gives CDR1 LNHDA, CDR2 SQIVND (reference sequence). This CDR3 has 14 residues. The CDR3: CASHYRRSNYGYTF. In DNA form, the CDR3 reads TGTGCCAGCCATTACAGAAGATCTAACTATGGCTACACCTTC.

The chain combines TRBV18 with TRBJ1-2, with D unclear. The length of the CDR3 is 14 residues. CDR1 is KGHSH, CDR2 LQKENI, per germline. Trimming stripped 3 bases from V and 8 bases from J, with 16 bases between. This CDR3 is CASSPGPDLWGYTF. The CDR3 DNA sequence: TGTGCCAGCTCACCTGGCCCGGATCTATGGGGCTACACCTTC.

This clone was counted between two and nine times. This sequence joins TRBV3-1 (or the pseudogene TRBV3-2) and TRBJ1-6, with D hard to call. The CDR3 runs to 14 residues. The germline V gene has CDR1 LGHDT and CDR2 YNNKEL (reference sequence). The V and J ends lost 1 base and 9 bases respectively, with 10 bases between them. CDR3 amino acids: CASSQGTSISPLHF. CDR3 coding DNA: TGTGCCAGCAGCCAAGGGACGTCTATTTCACCCCTCCACTTT.

The genes are TRBV21-1 and TRBJ1-5; the DNA was not used to check the table's D call, TRBD1. TRBV21-1 is termed a pseudogene. The length of the CDR3 is 18 residues. For the CDR3, the DNA is TGTGCCAGCAGCAAAGCGCTCTGTAGGGGCCCCAGGGGTCAGCCCCAGCATTTT. This codes for CASSKALCRGPRGQPQHF.

This clone was seen a handful of times. V gene TRBV5-3 combines with J gene TRBJ1-6; D is perhaps TRBD1 (5 bases). TRBV5-3 is an ORF for which the function is uncertain. V lost 3 bases and J 7 bases, leaving 14 bases between the germline ends. This CDR3 contains 15 residues. This CDR3 reads CARSSEGGTNSPLHF. As DNA, the CDR3 is TGTGCCAGAAGCTCGGAGGGCGGGACCAATTCACCCCTCCACTTT.

The genes are TRBV3-1 (or the pseudogene TRBV3-2) and TRBJ2-7; 11 nucleotides align to TRBD2. The germline V gene has CDR1 LGHDT and CDR2 YNNKEL (reference sequence). This CDR3 has 13 amino acids. The trim removed 4 bases at V and 12 bases at J, leaving 8 bases unmatched. This chain's CDR3 is CASSPHSGGAPYV. The CDR3 nucleotides are TGTGCCAGCAGCCCCCATAGCGGGGGGGCCCCGTACGTC.

The genes are TRBV5-6 and TRBJ1-2, with 9 bases lining up with TRBD1. The CDR3 is 14 amino acids. Germline V CDR1 and CDR2: SGHDT, YYEEEE. Trimming took 3 bases from V and 2 from J; bases not matched to a gene: 2. The CDR3 nucleotides are TGTGCCAGCAGCTGGACAGGGGTGAACTATGGCTACACCTTC. This sequence encodes CASSWTGVNYGYTF.

The rearrangement joins TRBV6-2 or TRBV6-3 to TRBJ2-7, with no clear D. The CDR3 consists of 12 residues. CDR1 is MNHEY, CDR2 SVGEGT, per germline. Trimming left V 5 bases short and J 7 bases short, with 12 bases between. CDR3 sequence: CASSTAGVEQYV. The CDR3 DNA sequence: TGTGCCAGCAGTACAGCAGGTGTAGAGCAGTACGTC.